A selection of T cell receptor beta chains follows, all from one sample in a study of human T cells and chemical hapten exposure. TCRdb recomputed calls from the RACE reads with MiXCR, one row per CDR3 protein. Of 34,000 or so distinct CDR3 sequences listed, approximately 10% were seen once; the top ten hold roughly 27%. This specimen was whole blood, taken in connection with sensitization to the hapten diphenylcyclopropenone (DPC). The receptors come from a man aged 50 or older with alopecia areata. Some clones in this sample may be carry-over from other donors' samples. CDR3s include the opening cysteine and the closing phenylalanine or tryptophan. A D gene is named only where the DNA matches it firmly. Where a row states a size, it is once, few, many or the class of an expanded clone; other rows omit it.

j_call | clone_size | v_call | d_call | cdr3_length | cdr3_aa | cdr3_nt
TRBJ1-2 | few | TRBV3-1 | . | 16 | CASSQVYKGPAFGYTF | TGTGCCAGCAGCCAAGTCTACAAGGGGCCGGCCTTCGGCTACACCTTC
TRBJ2-5 | many | TRBV7-7 | . | 14 | CASSLGATLETQYF | TGTGCTAGCAGCTTAGGGGCTACCCTGGAGACCCAGTACTTC
TRBJ2-1 | few | TRBV27 | TRBD2 | 16 | CASSFYASGRDNEQFF | TGTGCCAGCAGTTTCTATGCTAGCGGGAGGGACAATGAGCAGTTCTTC
TRBJ1-2 | many | TRBV20-1 | TRBD1 | 16 | CSARDPGQGSYYGYTF | TGCAGTGCTAGAGACCCAGGACAGGGCTCTTACTATGGCTACACCTTC
TRBJ2-6 | many | TRBV29-1 | . | 17 | CSVVNTLSSSGANVLTF | TGCAGCGTTGTAAACACCTTGAGTTCCTCTGGGGCCAACGTCCTGACTTTC
TRBJ1-2 | few | TRBV4-1 | TRBD1 | 14 | CASSQETGGGGYTF | TGCGCCAGCAGCCAAGAAACAGGGGGCGGTGGCTACACCTTC
TRBJ1-1 | many | TRBV5-1 | . | 14 | CASSWQGDGTEAFF | TGCGCCAGCAGCTGGCAAGGGGACGGCACTGAAGCTTTCTTT
TRBJ2-7 | few | TRBV29-1 | TRBD2 | 13 | CSVAGTSGYEQYF | TGCAGCGTGGCCGGGACTAGCGGCTACGAGCAGTACTTC
TRBJ2-7 | . | TRBV7-9 | . | 14 | CASSFGTPRNEQYF | TGTGCCAGCAGCTTCGGGACTCCAAGGAACGAGCAGTACTTC
TRBJ2-7 | . | TRBV28 | TRBD2 | 15 | CASSFLAGVRYEQYF | TGTGCCAGCAGTTTCCTGGCGGGAGTTAGATACGAGCAGTACTTC
TRBJ2-6 | many | TRBV7-9 | . | 15 | CASSHRTAGANVLTF | TGTGCCAGCAGCCACCGGACAGCTGGGGCCAACGTCCTGACTTTC
TRBJ1-4 | many | TRBV10-2 | TRBD1 | 14 | CASSSQGAYEKLFF | TGCGCCAGCAGCTCACAGGGGGCATATGAAAAACTGTTTTTT
TRBJ1-2 | many | TRBV12-3/TRBV12-4 | TRBD1 | 14 | CASSSLQGAGGYTF | TGTGCCAGCAGTTCCCTCCAGGGGGCAGGTGGCTACACCTTC
TRBJ2-3 | few | TRBV7-2 | . | 15 | CASSLLSGRSDTQYF | TGTGCCAGCAGCTTATTGTCAGGGAGGTCAGATACGCAGTATTTT
TRBJ2-7 | . | TRBV7-2 | . | 14 | CASSLDINSYEQYF | TGTGCCAGCAGCTTAGACATTAACTCCTACGAGCAGTACTTC
TRBJ1-2 | . | TRBV19 | . | 13 | CASSIRSNYGYTF | TGTGCCAGTAGTATACGATCGAACTATGGCTACACCTTC
TRBJ1-5 | many | TRBV25-1 | TRBD1 | 18 | CASSDTLWDRGGNQPQHF | TGTGCCAGCAGTGATACCCTCTGGGACAGGGGAGGCAATCAGCCCCAGCATTTT
TRBJ2-3 | few | TRBV12-3/TRBV12-4 | TRBD2 | 12 | CASSPPGLGQYF | TGTGCCAGCAGCCCCCCGGGACTAGGGCAGTATTTT
TRBJ2-7 | few | TRBV20-1 | . | 16 | CSARPLRGVGRDEQYF | TGCAGTGCTAGACCTCTCAGGGGGGTTGGTCGGGACGAGCAGTACTTC
TRBJ2-7 | many | TRBV19 | . | 15 | CASSIVPDSSYEQYF | TGTGCCAGTAGTATCGTTCCGGATAGCTCCTACGAGCAGTACTTC
TRBJ2-1 | . | TRBV10-3 | . | 11 | CAARRGDEQFF | TGTGCCGCCCGCCGCGGGGATGAGCAGTTCTTC
TRBJ2-6 | . | TRBV4-1 | TRBD1 | 18 | CASSQEGQGAAGANVLTF | TGCGCCAGCAGCCAAGAGGGACAGGGGGCGGCTGGGGCCAACGTCCTGACTTTC
TRBJ2-6 | . | TRBV6-2/TRBV6-3 | . | 16 | CASSYNGVPGANVLTF | TGTGCCAGCAGTTACAATGGGGTACCTGGGGCCAACGTCCTGACTTTC
TRBJ2-7 | many | TRBV5-1 | . | 13 | CASSAGAQSEQYF | TGCGCCAGCAGCGCTGGGGCTCAGTCCGAGCAGTACTTC
TRBJ2-7 | few | TRBV28 | TRBD1 | 15 | CASSLHDREAYEQYF | TGTGCCAGCAGTTTACATGACAGGGAAGCCTACGAGCAGTACTTC
TRBJ1-1 | . | TRBV10-1 | . | 14 | CASSETGGNTEAFF | TGCGCCAGCAGTGAAACAGGAGGGAACACTGAAGCTTTCTTT
TRBJ2-7 | many | TRBV20-1 | . | 12 | CSARDAAWEQYF | TGCAGTGCTAGAGATGCCGCGTGGGAGCAGTACTTC
TRBJ2-1 | few | TRBV11-2 | . | 12 | CASSSQDYEQFF | TGTGCCAGCAGCTCACAGGACTATGAGCAGTTCTTC
TRBJ2-5 | many | TRBV7-6 | TRBD1 | 15 | CASSFFRDRQETQYF | TGTGCCAGCAGCTTTTTCCGGGACAGACAAGAGACCCAGTACTTC
TRBJ2-7 | . | TRBV4-3 | . | 16 | CASSQEGPGLLYEQYF | TGCGCCAGCAGCCAAGAAGGGCCAGGACTACTCTACGAGCAGTACTTC
TRBJ1-2 | few | TRBV28 | TRBD1 | 13 | CASSSGQGYGYTF | TGTGCCAGCAGCTCGGGACAGGGGTATGGCTACACCTTC
TRBJ1-1 | . | TRBV5-5 | . | 17 | CASSSPSETRGGTEAFF | TGTGCCAGCAGCTCTCCCTCCGAAACAAGGGGAGGCACTGAAGCTTTCTTT
TRBJ2-7 | many | TRBV27 | . | 14 | CASSPTRLTYEQYF | TGTGCCAGCAGTCCGACAAGGTTGACCTACGAGCAGTACTTC
TRBJ2-7 | . | TRBV6-1 | TRBD2 | 16 | CALAGLAGKAPYEQYF | TGTGCCCTGGCGGGACTAGCGGGGAAAGCCCCCTACGAGCAGTACTTC
TRBJ2-3 | many | TRBV5-1 | TRBD2 | 18 | CASSLEPRAAGARDTQYF | TGCGCCAGCAGCTTGGAACCTCGGGCAGCGGGAGCGAGGGATACGCAGTATTTT
TRBJ2-7 | many | TRBV4-2 | . | 16 | CASSQIAAGSSYEQYF | TGTGCCAGCAGCCAAATCGCGGCGGGGAGCTCCTACGAGCAGTACTTC
TRBJ1-2 | many | TRBV19 | TRBD1 | 12 | CASKDRYNGYTF | TGTGCCAGTAAGGACAGGTATAATGGCTACACCTTC
TRBJ1-1 | many | TRBV28 | . | 14 | CASSLVGPNTEAFF | TGTGCCAGCAGTTTAGTAGGCCCGAACACTGAAGCTTTCTTT
TRBJ1-5 | many | TRBV7-2 | . | 13 | CASSADSLQPQHF | TGTGCCAGCAGCGCTGACAGCCTTCAGCCCCAGCATTTT
TRBJ1-1 | . | TRBV28 | . | 12 | CASSLGWAEAFF | TGTGCCAGCAGTTTAGGGTGGGCTGAAGCTTTCTTT
TRBJ1-2 | many | TRBV20-1 | . | 12 | CSARALGYGYTF | TGCAGTGCTAGAGCCCTTGGCTATGGCTACACCTTC
TRBJ2-1 | many | TRBV30 | TRBD2 | 17 | CAGRFLAGLSSYNEQFF | TGTGCCGGGAGGTTTCTAGCGGGCCTGAGCTCCTACAATGAGCAGTTCTTC